The 19 T cell receptor beta chains listed next were all sequenced from one sample in a study of cytomegalovirus exposure and HLA in healthy donors listed by TCRdb under 2017. Library preparation used the immunoSEQ multiplex PCR assay. The multiplex PCR relied on a mix of 60 forward primers for TCR Vbeta segments and 13 reverse primers for TCR Jbeta segments. Entries here come from immuneACCESS through TCRdb and include only in-frame sequences with V and J called. Some clones fail to appear in such tables; in the studies checked, an unresolved V gene covers under half of the shortfall, and the cause of the remainder is unknown. The sample table records roughly 100,000 clones; roughly 70% of these occur just once. The top ten clonotypes cover less than 3.5% of the sample. Specimen: PBMCs. The receptors stem from a woman aged 45-65 years in good health and CMV-seronegative.

This clone was observed a handful of times. The chain is built from TRBV15 and TRBJ2-5, with 8 nucleotides matching TRBD1. CDR3 length equals 15 residues. Germline values: CDR1 LNHNV, CDR2 YYDKDF (reference sequence). V shed 5 bases, J shed 5 bases, and the junction held 10 bases outside the gene matches. The DNA for the CDR3 is TGTGCCACCAGCCGGGACAGGAAGGAGTGGGAGACCCAGTACTTC. As protein: CATSRDRKEWETQYF.

This clone turned up a few times. The chain employs TRBV30 and TRBJ2-2; the match to TRBD1 covers 7 bases. V dropped 4 bases and J dropped 2; count of bases not matched to a gene: 4. CDR1 GTSNPN and CDR2 SVGIG come from the germline V gene (reference sequence). The CDR3 contains 14 residues. The CDR3 nucleotides read TGTGCCTGGACCGGGACAGCAAACACCGGGGAGCTGTTTTTT. It encodes CAWTGTANTGELFF.

This clone was counted between two and nine times. The chain combines TRBV10-1 with TRBJ1-5, with a weak D call TRBD1 (6 bases). This CDR3 has 19 residues. CDR1 WNHNN and CDR2 SYGVQD come from the germline V gene (reference sequence). Trimming took off 6 bases at V and 1 base at J, with 25 bases between the two ends. The DNA for the CDR3 is TGCGCCAGCAGGGGGAACAGGGAAGGGTGGGAAAACAGCAATCAGCCCCAGCATTTT. It encodes CASRGNREGWENSNQPQHF.

This clone was observed a few times. The chain employs TRBV5-6 and TRBJ1-2, with TRBD1 matching over 7 bases. In germline, CDR1 is SGHDT, CDR2 YYEEEE. This CDR3 is 14 amino acids long. V lost 0 bases, J lost 4 bases, and 3 bases stayed unmatched. CDR3 amino acids: CASSLARDSYGYTF. DNA for the CDR3: TGTGCCAGCAGCTTGGCACGGGACAGCTATGGCTACACCTTC.

The gene calls are TRBV30 and TRBJ2-7, with a possible D match to TRBD2 (5 bases). The germline gives CDR1 GTSNPN, CDR2 SVGIG (reference sequence). This CDR3 is built from 10 residues. Trimming pared 5 bases from V and 6 bases from J, leaving 8 bases between. Written as DNA, the CDR3 is TGTGCCTGGGGTGCGGGCGAGCAGTACTTC. This gives the protein CAWGAGEQYF.

The V and J genes are TRBV27 and TRBJ1-2; 8 nucleotides align to TRBD1. CDR3 length: 15 residues. The ends lost 0 bases at V and 2 bases at J; junction bases unmatched: 2. Per the germline V gene, CDR1 is MNHEY and CDR2 is SMNVEV (reference sequence). CDR3 nucleotides: TGTGCCAGCAGTTTATCGAGGACAGGGAACTATGGCTACACCTTC. Residues: CASSLSRTGNYGYTF.

The chain uses TRBV2 and TRBJ2-7, with 8 nucleotides matching TRBD1. The CDR3 runs 13 residues. Unmatched junction bases numbered 6, after V lost 7 bases and J lost 4 bases. Germline CDR1 reads SNHLY; CDR2 reads FYNNEI. The chain's CDR3 is CASMGQEMYEQYF. CDR3 DNA: TGTGCCAGCATGGGACAGGAGATGTACGAGCAGTACTTC. The full variable domain, rest sourced from reference TRBV2 and TRBJ2-7, is EPEVTQTPSHQVTQMGQEVILRCVPISNHLYFYWYRQILGQKVEFLVSFYNNEISEKSEIFDDQFSVERPDGSNFTLKIRSTKLEDSAMYFCASMGQEMYEQYFGPGTRLTVT.

A few counts support this clone. The CDR3 DNA follows: TGCGCCAGCAGCCGGGACTATCCCCTAGACCCAGATACGCAGTATTTT. Its protein product is CASSRDYPLDPDTQYF. V usage is TRBV4-1 and J usage is TRBJ2-3; TRBD2 agrees at 7 bases. The V segment lost 4 bases and the J segment 4 bases; nucleotides outside the gene matches: 11. Germline CDR1 and CDR2: MGHRA and YSYEKL. This CDR3 has 16 amino acids.

This chain uses TRBV4-3 with TRBJ2-3, with D hard to call. CDR1 and CDR2 from the germline V gene are LGHNA and YSLEER. This CDR3 spans 17 amino acids. The ends were cut back, 0 bases at V and 0 bases at J, with 13 bases in the middle. CDR3 loop: CASSQDTAQLSTDTQYF. The CDR3, as DNA: TGCGCCAGCAGCCAAGATACGGCACAGCTTAGCACAGATACGCAGTATTTT.

This clone was seen a handful of times. The chain carries TRBV28 and TRBJ1-5, with TRBD1 identical over 8 bases. J was trimmed by 5 bases and V by 3 bases; bases with no gene match: 3. This CDR3 has 14 residues. From germline, CDR1 is MDHEN and CDR2 SYDVKM. CDR3 nucleotides: TGTGCCAGCAGTTTCTGGACAGGGTATCAGCCCCAGCATTTT. The encoded protein is CASSFWTGYQPQHF.

This clone was picked up one time. The chain uses TRBV18 and TRBJ1-1; 11 bases line up with TRBD1. In germline, CDR1 is KGHSH, CDR2 LQKENI. The CDR3 has 14 amino acids. After removal of 5 bases from V and 6 bases from J, the junction contained 5 bases not matched to a gene. The CDR3 DNA reads TGTGCCAGCTCATTAGCGGGACAGGGGGCTGAAGCTTTCTTT. Protein product: CASSLAGQGAEAFF.

The J gene is TRBJ1-2, the V gene TRBV4-1, with 10 bases identical to TRBD1. The CDR3 contains 16 residues. The V gene's germline CDR1 is MGHRA and CDR2 YSYEKL. V trimming: 4 bases; J trimming: 7 bases; junction bases outside the gene matches: 12. The CDR3 is CASSRTPGQGWVGYTF. The CDR3 DNA is TGCGCCAGCAGCCGGACGCCGGGACAGGGGTGGGTTGGCTACACCTTC.

This rearrangement joins TRBV19 to TRBJ2-7, with D perhaps TRBD1 (5 bases). The V end lost 3 bases, the J end lost 7 bases, and 13 bases lay between the germline ends. The length of the CDR3 is 13 residues. Germline lookup yields CDR1 LNHDA and CDR2 SQIVND (reference sequence). CDR3 bases: TGTGCCAGTAGTATGACAGCCTTAGGTGAGCAGTACTTC. It specifies CASSMTALGEQYF.

The chain recombines TRBV27 with TRBJ2-7, with 10 bases aligning to TRBD2. The CDR3 has 18 residues. Germline CDR1 is MNHEY and CDR2 is SMNVEV (reference sequence). The ends lost 5 bases at V and 0 bases at J; junction bases unmatched: 13. CDR3 region: CASSASGRAKPYSYEQYF. The CDR3 region has the DNA TGTGCCAGCAGTGCAAGCGGGAGGGCCAAACCTTACTCCTACGAGCAGTACTTC.

This clone was recorded a few times. The V and J genes are TRBV27 and TRBJ2-3; 8 bases map to TRBD2. V was pared by 5 bases and J by 4 bases, with 14 bases of the junction left unmatched. The CDR3 is made up of 17 amino acids. Germline CDR1 reads MNHEY; CDR2 reads SMNVEV (reference sequence). In DNA, the CDR3 is TGTGCCAGCAGTCCCCGCTTTGCGGGAGGAGGGCCAGATACGCAGTATTTT. It codes for CASSPRFAGGGPDTQYF.

The chain recombines TRBV19 with TRBJ2-3; the match to TRBD1 covers 7 bases. The junction had 4 bases not matched to a gene; V was cut back by 0 bases and J by 1 base. This CDR3 is built from 16 residues. Germline assignment: CDR1 LNHDA and CDR2 SQIVND (reference sequence). The CDR3 here is CASSIDWTGGTDTQYF. In DNA form, the CDR3 reads TGTGCCAGTAGTATAGATTGGACAGGTGGCACAGATACGCAGTATTTT.

The chain is built from TRBV18 and TRBJ1-5; 8 bases agree with TRBD1. Trimming cost V 6 bases and J 4 bases; bases outside gene matches: 2. Germline V gene sequence: CDR1 KGHSH, CDR2 LQKENI. The CDR3 extends over 13 amino acids. The CDR3 here is CASSRTGNQPQHF. The CDR3 bases are TGTGCCAGCTCCAGGACAGGGAATCAGCCCCAGCATTTT.

This clone showed up just a few times. The CDR3 DNA is TGTGCCAGCAGCCAGACCCCCGACAGGGGCGAGCAGTACTTC. This translates into CASSQTPDRGEQYF. This chain joins TRBV9 and TRBJ2-7; 8 bases agree with TRBD1. The CDR3 length is 14 residues. V was pared by 4 bases and J by 6 bases, with 9 bases of the junction left unmatched. The V gene's germline CDR1 is SGDLS and CDR2 YYNGEE. The whole variable domain, filled in from reference TRBV9 and TRBJ2-7, reads DSGVTQTPKHLITATGQRVTLRCSPRSGDLSVYWYQQSLDQGLQFLIQYYNGEERAKGNILERFSAQQFPDLHSELNLSSLELGDSALYFCASSQTPDRGEQYFGPGTRLTVT.

The V and J genes are TRBV28 and TRBJ1-2; 7 positions match TRBD1. Germline assignment: CDR1 MDHEN and CDR2 SYDVKM. After removal of 2 bases from V and 5 bases from J, the junction contained 23 bases not matched to a gene. The CDR3 loop spans 20 amino acids. Written as DNA, the CDR3 is TGTGCCAGCAGTTTAGTCTTCACCGGGACAGCTAAAGGCGGAGCTTATGGCTACACCTTC. Translated, it gives CASSLVFTGTAKGGAYGYTF.